These T cell receptor beta chains were read from a single sample in a study of control samples from healthy donors and cancer patients. Method: immunoSEQ multiplex PCR; TCRdb's copy keeps in-frame clones and lacks some. The table shows about 21,000 clones, with about 85% occurring only once. Sequences were obtained from PBMCs. These TCRs come from a man between 60 and 75 years old with colorectal cancer. Both conserved end residues are part of each CDR3. D genes are given only for firm matches. The size entry is marked missing in some rows and otherwise reads once, few, many or a size class.

>-|-|TRBV7-9|TRBJ2-3
TGTGCCAGCAGCTTGTTTCAGGGTACGCAGTATTTT
CASSLFQGTQYF
>-|-|TRBV9|TRBJ1-1
TGTGCCAGCAGCGTAGCTTCGGATTACACTGAAGCTTTCTTT
CASSVASDYTEAFF
>-|TRBD1|TRBV29-1|TRBJ1-2
TGCAGCGTTCCTCCGACGGGACAGGTGGATGGCTACACCTTC
CSVPPTGQVDGYTF
>-|-|TRBV7-2|TRBJ2-6
TGTGCCAGCAGCTTCTTAAGGGAGGCCAACGTCCTGACTTTC
CASSFLREANVLTF
>-|-|TRBV18|TRBJ2-1
TGTGCCAGCTCAGTGGTACAGGGTGGCAATGAGCAGTTCTTC
CASSVVQGGNEQFF
>-|-|TRBV19|TRBJ2-7
TGTGCCAGTAGTAGAGGGACGTGGAGCTCCTACGAGCAGTACTTC
CASSRGTWSSYEQYF
>-|TRBD1|TRBV9|TRBJ1-5
TGTGCCAGCAGCATGGGACAGCCTTTTCAGCCCCAGCATTTT
CASSMGQPFQPQHF
>-|TRBD1|TRBV5-1|TRBJ2-5
TGCGCCAGCAGCAAGGGACAGGGTAGCGAGACCCAGTACTTC
CASSKGQGSETQYF
>-|-|TRBV9|TRBJ1-4
TGTGCCAGCAGCGTTGGGGGGTCGGATGAAAAACTGTTTTTT
CASSVGGSDEKLFF
>-|-|TRBV28|TRBJ2-7
TGTGCCAGCAGTTTAGGGCAGGGGAGCTACGAGCAGTACTTC
CASSLGQGSYEQYF
>-|-|TRBV7-2|TRBJ1-5
TGTGCCAGCAGCTTACAGGGTAATCAGCCCCAGCATTTT
CASSLQGNQPQHF
>-|-|TRBV6-2/TRBV6-3|TRBJ1-1
TGTGCCAGCAGTTTCCGATTGGGTGAAGCTTTCTTT
CASSFRLGEAFF
>-|-|TRBV9|TRBJ2-4
TGTGCCAGCAGCGTAGGTCAGGGCTCGGCCAAAAACATTCAGTACTTC
CASSVGQGSAKNIQYF
>-|-|TRBV2|TRBJ1-2
TGTGCCAGCGGATTAAGTGTCGGCTACACCTTC
CASGLSVGYTF
>few|TRBD1|TRBV6-5|TRBJ1-4
TGTGCCAGCAGTTCAGGGGGAATTAATGAAAAACTGTTTTTT
CASSSGGINEKLFF
>-|-|TRBV19|TRBJ2-6
TGTGCCAGTACCTCAGCGGCTTTTGCCCCTCTCTCTGGGGCCAACGTCCTGACTTTC
CASTSAAFAPLSGANVLTF
>-|TRBD1|TRBV29-1|TRBJ2-7
TGCAGCGCCCAACCGACAGGGACGGGGGAGCAGTACTTC
CSAQPTGTGEQYF
>-|-|TRBV6-5|TRBJ1-5
TGTGCCAGCAGCCAAAACAGGCAAATGCAGCCCCAGCATTTT
CASSQNRQMQPQHF
>-|-|TRBV6-2/TRBV6-3|TRBJ2-3
TGTGCCAGCAGTTACCCGGGCGGTTCCCAGTATTTT
CASSYPGGSQYF
>-|TRBD1|TRBV5-1|TRBJ1-5
TGCGCCAGCAGCTACTCCGGGACAGAAGAGCCCCAGCATTTT
CASSYSGTEEPQHF
>-|-|TRBV2|TRBJ2-5
TGTGCCAGCAGTGAAGCGATCGGCGGGGGCAATCACTTC
CASSEAIGGGNHF
>-|-|TRBV2|TRBJ1-1
TGTGCCAGCAGTGAATCTAGAAACACTGAAGCTTTCTTT
CASSESRNTEAFF
>-|TRBD1|TRBV19|TRBJ1-1
TGTGCCAGTAATCTGAAGGGACAGGGAGTAAGTGAAGCTTTCTTT
CASNLKGQGVSEAFF
>-|-|TRBV3-1/TRBV3-2|TRBJ1-2
TGTGCCAGCAGCCAAGAACCGGGACGTCGAGGATTGGGCTACACCTTC
CASSQEPGRRGLGYTF
>-|-|TRBV3-1/TRBV3-2|TRBJ2-7
TGTGCCAGCAGCCAGATCCGGGGCGAGCAGTACTTC
CASSQIRGEQYF
>-|TRBD1|TRBV6-5|TRBJ1-2
TGTGCCAGCAGTTGGGCTTTGCCGGGACAGGGTAACGGCTACACCTTC
CASSWALPGQGNGYTF
>-|TRBD1|TRBV5-1|TRBJ1-5
TGCGCCAGCAGCTTGGGGGGACAGGGAGGACAGCCCCAGCATTTT
CASSLGGQGGQPQHF
>-|-|TRBV10-1|TRBJ1-1
TGCGCCAGCAGTGAGTGGCGGACTATGAACACTGAAGCTTTCTTT
CASSEWRTMNTEAFF
>-|-|TRBV10-2|TRBJ1-2
TGCGCCAGCATGTACCGCTCGGAGGGATCATATGGCTACACCTTC
CASMYRSEGSYGYTF
>-|-|TRBV30|TRBJ2-4
TGTGCCTTCGAGGGCGGAACGTACATTCAGTACTTC
CAFEGGTYIQYF
>-|-|TRBV6-2/TRBV6-3|TRBJ1-1
TGTGCCAGCAGCATTTCGCCGACAGTAATGAACACTGAAGCTTTCTTT
CASSISPTVMNTEAFF
>-|-|TRBV30|TRBJ1-3
TGTGCCTGGAGAAATAAGGGGAGCTCTGGAAACACCATATATTTT
CAWRNKGSSGNTIYF
>-|TRBD1|TRBV10-3|TRBJ1-1
TGTGCCATCAGCCCAGACAGGGCCACTGAAGCTTTCTTT
CAISPDRATEAFF
>-|-|TRBV5-5|TRBJ1-1
TGTGCCAGCAGCTTCCCACAGAACACTGAAGCTTTCTTT
CASSFPQNTEAFF
>-|TRBD2|TRBV11-2|TRBJ2-1
TGTGCCAGCAGCTTAGATCGCGGGGGGAGATATGAGCAGTTCTTC
CASSLDRGGRYEQFF
>-|TRBD1|TRBV28|TRBJ1-6
TGTGCCAGCAGTCAGGGACAGACCTATAATTCACCCCTCCACTTT
CASSQGQTYNSPLHF
>-|-|TRBV5-6|TRBJ1-5
TGTGCCAGCAGCCTAGGACCCAATCAGCCCCAGCATTTT
CASSLGPNQPQHF
>-|-|TRBV3-1/TRBV3-2|TRBJ2-1
TGTGCCAGCAGCCAAGATAGACACCCCAATGAGCAGTTCTTC
CASSQDRHPNEQFF
>-|-|TRBV24-1|TRBJ1-3
TGTGCCACCAGTGATTCGGACATGCCCTCTGGAAACACCATATATTTT
CATSDSDMPSGNTIYF
>-|TRBD2|TRBV3-1/TRBV3-2|TRBJ2-5
TGTGCCAGCAGCCTTAGCGGGGGGTTGGAGACCCAGTACTTC
CASSLSGGLETQYF
>-|-|TRBV5-1|TRBJ2-1
TGCGCCAGCAGCTCTGGAACAGGGCCCTACAATGAGCAGTTCTTC
CASSSGTGPYNEQFF
>-|TRBD1|TRBV27|TRBJ1-6
TGTGCCAGCAGTTCTTCCGACAGGGGATATAATTCACCCCTCCACTTT
CASSSSDRGYNSPLHF
>-|-|TRBV27|TRBJ1-2
TGTGCCAGCAGTTTAAGCGGAACCTATGGCTACACCTTC
CASSLSGTYGYTF
>-|-|TRBV9|TRBJ2-3
TGTGCCAGCAGCGTAGACAGGGCCGGTAGCACAGATACGCAGTATTTT
CASSVDRAGSTDTQYF
>-|-|TRBV14|TRBJ1-5
TGTGCCAGCAGCCAGGAGGGCGTCCAGCCCCAGCATTTT
CASSQEGVQPQHF
>-|-|TRBV7-2|TRBJ2-3
TGTGCCAGCAGCTTCAAGTTCACAGATACGCAGTATTTT
CASSFKFTDTQYF
>-|-|TRBV6-4|TRBJ2-3
TGTGCCAGCAGTGAAACGGTGTTGGCAGATACGCAGTATTTT
CASSETVLADTQYF
>-|-|TRBV7-2|TRBJ1-2
TGTGCCAGCAGCCCCCGACAGGAAGGGGCTAACTATGGCTACACCTTC
CASSPRQEGANYGYTF
>-|TRBD1|TRBV2|TRBJ2-5
TGTGCCAGCATGCTGACAGGGGGCGGCCAAGAGACCCAGTACTTC
CASMLTGGGQETQYF
>-|TRBD1|TRBV6-5|TRBJ1-6
TGTGCCAGCACCCCGGGACAGGGGAATTCACCCCTCCACTTT
CASTPGQGNSPLHF
>-|-|TRBV19|TRBJ1-1
TGTGCCAGTAGTATAGATAGGAACACTGAAGCTTTCTTT
CASSIDRNTEAFF
>-|-|TRBV30|TRBJ1-5
TGTGCCTGGAGCGCTGGGGTCAATCAGCCCCAGCATTTT
CAWSAGVNQPQHF
>-|TRBD1|TRBV5-6|TRBJ2-4
TGTGCCAGCAGCGCCCGGACAGGGCCATATCTTATAGCCAAAAACATTCAGTACTTC
CASSARTGPYLIAKNIQYF
>once|TRBD1|TRBV6-2/TRBV6-3|TRBJ1-1
TGTGCCAGCAGCCCTAACAGGGGGCTGATGAACACTGAAGCTTTCTTT
CASSPNRGLMNTEAFF
>-|-|TRBV30|TRBJ1-6
TGTGCCTGGGCCCGGGACCAGAATTCACCCCTCCACTTT
CAWARDQNSPLHF
>-|TRBD2|TRBV5-1|TRBJ2-2
TGCGCCAGCAGCTCAAGCGGGGGGAACACCGGGGAGCTGTTTTTT
CASSSSGGNTGELFF
>-|-|TRBV19|TRBJ1-2
TGTGCCAGTAGTGCTTTGGACAGAACAACTAACTATGGCTACACCTTC
CASSALDRTTNYGYTF
>few|-|TRBV6-1|TRBJ1-2
TGTGCCAGCAGTGAAGCCCCCGGGGTCTATGGCTACACCTTC
CASSEAPGVYGYTF
>hyperexpanded|-|TRBV5-5|TRBJ2-7
TGTGCCAGCAGCCGGAGGGGGATGGACTACGAGCAGTACTTC
CASSRRGMDYEQYF